Listed here are 23 T cell receptor beta chains from one sample, sequenced in a study of blood T cell repertoires in COVID-19. Measured with immunoSEQ multiplex PCR; TCRdb has only the in-frame clones, and not every one. This sample carries 270,000 or so clones, around 92% of them seen once, and the ten largest clones take around 10%. Material: peripheral blood. These receptors came from a woman between 25 and 40 years old with COVID-19, enrolled during active disease.

J is TRBJ1-4 and V is TRBV3-1 (or the pseudogene TRBV3-2), with D perhaps TRBD1 (6 bases). Looked up from germline, CDR1 is LGHDT and CDR2 is YNNKEL (reference sequence). The CDR3 length is 13 residues. Trimming left V 4 bases short and J 8 bases short, with 11 bases between. The CDR3 protein is CASSRRTAEKLFF. Here the CDR3 DNA reads TGTGCCAGCAGCCGGAGGACAGCGGAAAAACTGTTTTTT.

This clone has just a few counts. The chain employs TRBV6-5 and TRBJ1-6, with TRBD1 matching over 10 bases. J gave up 6 bases and V 5 bases, and 4 bases lay outside the gene matches. CDR3 size: 15 residues. The V gene's germline CDR1 is MNHEY and CDR2 SVGAGI. In nucleotides, the CDR3 is TGTGCCAGCAGTATCGACAGGGGGCCTAATTCACCCCTCCACTTT. It is translated as CASSIDRGPNSPLHF.

This sequence joins TRBV11-2 and TRBJ1-2; D is undetermined. V was shortened by 0 bases and J by 4 bases, with 12 bases between the two germline ends. The CDR3 covers 15 residues. CDR1 and CDR2 (germline): SGHAT, FQNNGV. CDR3 in amino acids: CASSLDPSGFYGYTF. The CDR3 coding sequence is TGTGCCAGCAGCTTAGATCCCTCAGGTTTCTATGGCTACACCTTC. Full variable domain (missing parts from reference TRBV11-2 and TRBJ1-2): EAGVAQSPRYKIIEKRQSVAFWCNPISGHATLYWYQQILGQGPKLLIQFQNNGVVDDSQLPKDRFSAERLKGVDSTLKIQPAKLEDSAVYLCASSLDPSGFYGYTFGSGTRLTVV.

V is TRBV3-1 (or the pseudogene TRBV3-2) and J is TRBJ1-2, with a weak D call TRBD1 (6 bases). CDR1 is LGHDT and CDR2 is YNNKEL in the germline V gene (reference sequence). Trimming shortened V by 4 bases and J by 2 bases, and 14 bases separated the two germline ends. The CDR3 loop spans 15 amino acids. CDR3: CASSPTRTENYGYTF. The CDR3 region has the DNA TGTGCCAGCAGCCCTACTCGGACAGAAAACTATGGCTACACCTTC.

J is TRBJ1-5 and V is TRBV3-1 (or the pseudogene TRBV3-2); unclear D gene. The CDR3 spans 12 residues. Germline CDR1 and CDR2: LGHDT and YNNKEL (reference sequence). V lost 4 bases, J lost 4 bases, and 5 bases lay in between. The CDR3 loop reads CASSRQNQPQHF. The CDR3, as DNA: TGTGCCAGCAGCCGACAAAATCAGCCCCAGCATTTT.

This chain links TRBV2 with TRBJ1-2; no reliable D call. Trimming cost V 2 bases and J 4 bases, with 5 bases left between them. Germline loops: CDR1 SNHLY, CDR2 FYNNEI. This CDR3 is built from 12 residues. The CDR3 nucleotides read TGTGCCAGCAGTGAATATATCTATGGCTACACCTTC. Translated, it gives CASSEYIYGYTF.

The chain joins TRBV4-1 to TRBJ2-7; maybe TRBD1 (6 bases). V lost 0 bases and J 4 bases, leaving 13 bases between the germline ends. The CDR3 covers 15 residues. The germline CDR1 and CDR2 sequences are MGHRA and YSYEKL. As DNA, the CDR3 is TGCGCCAGCAGCCAAGATTGGGCAGGGGCGTACGAGCAGTACTTC. Protein sequence: CASSQDWAGAYEQYF.

As for this clone: At one end, the junction sequence differs from germline, possibly due to a read error. The V and J genes are TRBV7-9 and TRBJ1-1; D gene uncertain. The CDR3 has 13 residues. Germline-derived CDR1 and CDR2 are SEHNR and FQNEAQ (reference sequence). The CDR3, as DNA: TGTGCCAGCAACTTACACGGGTACGCTGAAGCTTTCTTT. It specifies CASNLHGYAEAFF.

V and J are TRBV7-9 and TRBJ2-2, with 10 bases identical to TRBD2. The V segment lost 4 bases and the J segment 6 bases; nucleotides outside the gene matches: 8. The CDR3 runs to 16 residues. Germline V gene sequence: CDR1 SEHNR, CDR2 FQNEAQ (reference sequence). The CDR3 here is CASSSFTSGAAGELFF. CDR3 bases: TGTGCCAGCAGCTCCTTTACTAGCGGGGCAGCCGGGGAGCTGTTTTTT.

The V and J genes are TRBV11-2 and TRBJ2-2; 12 bases align to TRBD2. The J segment lost 0 bases and the V segment lost 4 bases, leaving 6 bases of the junction unmatched. This CDR3 is built from 18 residues. Per germline, CDR1 SGHAT and CDR2 FQNNGV. This chain's CDR3 is CASSSTSGGFANTGELFF. The CDR3 DNA follows: TGTGCCAGCAGCTCCACTAGCGGGGGGTTCGCGAACACCGGGGAGCTGTTTTTT. Filled out from reference TRBV11-2 and TRBJ2-2, the complete variable domain reads EAGVAQSPRYKIIEKRQSVAFWCNPISGHATLYWYQQILGQGPKLLIQFQNNGVVDDSQLPKDRFSAERLKGVDSTLKIQPAKLEDSAVYLCASSSTSGGFANTGELFFGEGSRLTVL.

The J gene is TRBJ2-7, the V gene TRBV4-2, with 13 bases lining up with TRBD2. V trimming: 4 bases; J trimming: 6 bases; junction bases outside the gene matches: 9. This CDR3 contains 16 residues. CDR1 and CDR2 from the germline V gene are LGHNA and YNFKEQ. Here the CDR3 reads CASSPSPGTSGAEQYF. DNA of the CDR3: TGTGCCAGCAGCCCTAGCCCCGGGACTAGCGGGGCCGAGCAGTACTTC.

The chain carries TRBV19 and TRBJ2-7; 9 bases are a match to TRBD2. The CDR3 covers 14 residues. Germline V CDR1 and CDR2: LNHDA, SQIVND (reference sequence). The junction had 8 bases not matched to a gene; V was cut back by 8 bases and J by 3 bases. The CDR3 DNA reads TGTGCCAGTGCAGCGGGGGGAGGAATCTACGAGCAGTACTTC. Residues: CASAAGGGIYEQYF. Filled out from reference TRBV19 and TRBJ2-7, the complete variable domain reads DGGITQSPKYLFRKEGQNVTLSCEQNLNHDAMYWYRQDPGQGLRLIYYSQIVNDFQKGDIAEGYSVSREKKESFPLTVTSAQKNPTAFYLCASAAGGGIYEQYFGPGTRLTVT.

This rearrangement joins TRBV7-8 to TRBJ1-1; D unresolved. V shed 5 bases and J shed 9 bases, with 16 bases lying between them. The CDR3 has 13 amino acids. Germline loops: CDR1 SGHVS, CDR2 FQNEAQ. The CDR3 region has the DNA TGTGCCAGCAGCATCCAGACACTCACGAAAGCTTTCTTT. As protein: CASSIQTLTKAFF.

In nucleotides, the CDR3 is TGTGCCAGCAGTTGGGGCCTCGCCTACAATGAGCAGTTCTTC. This codes for CASSWGLAYNEQFF. V is TRBV13 and J is TRBJ2-1, with D tentatively TRBD1 (5 bases). V lost 6 bases and J lost 2, with 11 bases in between. Germline assignment: CDR1 PRHDT and CDR2 FYEKMQ (reference sequence). The CDR3 is 14 residues long.

The chain employs TRBV5-5 and TRBJ1-6; 7 positions agree with TRBD1. Losses at the gene ends were 4 bases for V and 5 bases for J; bases not matched to a gene: 6. Germline V lookup: CDR1 SGHKS, CDR2 YYEKEE (reference sequence). The CDR3 totals 15 residues. The CDR3 DNA reads as TGTGCCAGCAGCCTTAACAGGGGCGATAATTCACCCCTCCACTTT. Translated: CASSLNRGDNSPLHF. The full variable domain, completed using reference TRBV5-5 and TRBJ1-6, is DAGVTQSPTHLIKTRGQQVTLRCSPISGHKSVSWYQQVLGQGPQFIFQYYEKEERGRGNFPDRFSARQFPNYSSELNVNALLLGDSALYLCASSLNRGDNSPLHFGNGTRLTVT.

This clone was detected ten times or more. The V gene is TRBV19, the J gene TRBJ2-3, with D tentatively TRBD1 (6 bases). The CDR3 runs to 15 residues. Germline CDR1 and CDR2: LNHDA and SQIVND (reference sequence). Trimming took off 3 bases at V and 6 bases at J, with 16 bases between the two ends. The CDR3 spells CASSIWTEPADTQYF. The CDR3 region has the DNA TGTGCCAGTAGTATTTGGACAGAACCCGCGGATACGCAGTATTTT.

The gene calls are TRBV5-8 and TRBJ2-7; 7 bases fit TRBD2. This CDR3 spans 14 amino acids. Germline V gene lookup returns CDR1 SGHTS and CDR2 YDEGEE. Trimming took 6 bases from V and 4 from J; bases not matched to a gene: 10. The CDR3 here is CASTEGLVGYEQYF. The CDR3 coding sequence is TGTGCCAGCACCGAAGGACTAGTAGGTTACGAGCAGTACTTC.

Turning to this clone: The sample holds other DNA sequences that translate to the same CDR3. CDR3 nucleotide sequence: TGTGCCAGCAGTGAACGAGGGCCCCGCCGGGGAAACACCATATATTTT. As protein: CASSERGPRRGNTIYF. The J gene is TRBJ1-3, the V gene TRBV6-1; no firm D call. This CDR3 is 16 amino acids long. Germline V CDR1 and CDR2: MNHNS, SASEGT. Between the trimmed V and J ends, which lost 2 bases and 4 bases, there was a span of 15 bases.

This chain joins TRBV4-2 and TRBJ2-3, with 16 bases identical to TRBD2. Per the germline V gene, CDR1 is LGHNA and CDR2 is YNFKEQ. V trimming: 3 bases; J trimming: 6 bases; junction bases outside the gene matches: 6. The CDR3 runs 17 residues. The chain's CDR3 is CASSQSGTSGGADTQYF. The DNA of the CDR3 is TGTGCCAGCAGCCAGTCCGGGACTAGCGGGGGGGCGGATACGCAGTATTTT.

The chain couples TRBV4-1 to TRBJ1-1; 10 positions agree with TRBD1. J gave up 6 bases and V 0 bases, and 7 bases lay outside the gene matches. Germline CDR1 reads MGHRA; CDR2 reads YSYEKL. The CDR3 totals 16 residues. CDR3: CASSQDRGQGTAEAFF. CDR3 nucleotide sequence: TGCGCCAGCAGCCAAGATCGGGGACAGGGGACGGCTGAAGCTTTCTTT.

The chain is built from TRBV7-9 and TRBJ2-7; TRBD1 matches at 11 bases. The V gene's germline CDR1 is SEHNR and CDR2 FQNEAQ (reference sequence). This CDR3 is 15 amino acids long. With 1 base clipped from V and 9 bases from J, the junction kept 8 bases outside the gene matches. Here the CDR3 DNA reads TGTGCCAGCAGCTTAGGGACAGGGGGCGAGGTTGCGCAGTACTTC. It codes for CASSLGTGGEVAQYF.

The gene calls are TRBV10-3 and TRBJ2-6; 9 bases line up with TRBD1. The V gene end was trimmed by 0 bases and the J gene end by 4 bases; junction bases not matched to a gene: 7. This CDR3 spans 18 amino acids. The V gene's germline CDR1 is ENHRY and CDR2 SYGVKD. The CDR3 sequence: CAISESTGTGHGANVLTF. For the CDR3, the DNA is TGTGCCATCAGTGAGTCTACCGGGACAGGGCACGGGGCCAACGTCCTGACTTTC.

The V gene is TRBV19, the J gene TRBJ1-1; 7 bases are a match to TRBD1. The germline V gene encodes CDR1 LNHDA and CDR2 SQIVND (reference sequence). The CDR3 runs to 13 residues. The J segment lost 6 bases and the V segment lost 1 base, leaving 2 bases of the junction unmatched. The CDR3 DNA sequence: TGTGCCAGTAGTATAGGACAGGGAGCTGAAGCTTTCTTT. This gives the protein CASSIGQGAEAFF.